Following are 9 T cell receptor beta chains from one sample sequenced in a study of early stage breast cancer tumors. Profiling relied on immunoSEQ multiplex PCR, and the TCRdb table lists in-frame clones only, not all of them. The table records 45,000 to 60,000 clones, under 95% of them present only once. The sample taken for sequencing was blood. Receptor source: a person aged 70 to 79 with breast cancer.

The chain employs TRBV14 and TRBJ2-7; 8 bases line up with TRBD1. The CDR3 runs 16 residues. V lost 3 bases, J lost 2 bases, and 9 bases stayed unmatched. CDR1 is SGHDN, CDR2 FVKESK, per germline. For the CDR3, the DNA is TGTGCCAGCAGCCACCTTGGGACAGGCTGGACCTACGAGCAGTACTTC. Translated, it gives CASSHLGTGWTYEQYF.

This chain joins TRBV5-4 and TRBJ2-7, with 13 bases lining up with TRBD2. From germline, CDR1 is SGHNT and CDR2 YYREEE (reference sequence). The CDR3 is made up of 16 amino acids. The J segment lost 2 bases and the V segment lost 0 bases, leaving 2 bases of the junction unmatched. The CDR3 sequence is CASSLGGLAGTYEQYF. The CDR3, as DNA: TGTGCCAGCAGCTTGGGGGGACTAGCGGGAACCTACGAGCAGTACTTC.

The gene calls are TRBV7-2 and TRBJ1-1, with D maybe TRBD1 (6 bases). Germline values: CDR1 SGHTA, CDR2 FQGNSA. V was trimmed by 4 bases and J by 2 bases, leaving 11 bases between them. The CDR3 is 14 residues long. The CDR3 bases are TGTGCCAGCAGCTCAGGGGTCGAAAACACTGAAGCTTTCTTT. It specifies CASSSGVENTEAFF.

Written as DNA, the CDR3 is TGTGCCAGCAGACTAAGAGAGACCCAGTACTTC. Protein: CASRLRETQYF. The J gene is TRBJ2-5, the V gene TRBV6-5; D is ambiguous. Germline V lookup: CDR1 MNHEY, CDR2 SVGAGI. There are 11 residues in the CDR3. Trimming removed 6 bases from V and 4 bases from J, with 6 bases in between.

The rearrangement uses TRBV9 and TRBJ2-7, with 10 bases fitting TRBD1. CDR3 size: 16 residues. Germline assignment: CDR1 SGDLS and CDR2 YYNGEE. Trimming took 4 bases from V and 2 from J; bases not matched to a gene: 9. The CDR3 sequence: CASSPLEGTGAYEQYF. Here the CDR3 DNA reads TGTGCCAGCAGCCCTCTTGAGGGGACAGGGGCCTACGAGCAGTACTTC.

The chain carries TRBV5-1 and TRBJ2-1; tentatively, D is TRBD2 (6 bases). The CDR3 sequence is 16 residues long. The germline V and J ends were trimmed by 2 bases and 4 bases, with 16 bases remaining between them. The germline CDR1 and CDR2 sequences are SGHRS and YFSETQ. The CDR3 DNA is TGCGCCAGCAGCTTTTTTTCGTCGGGGGTTTACAATGAGCAGTTCTTC. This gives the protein CASSFFSSGVYNEQFF. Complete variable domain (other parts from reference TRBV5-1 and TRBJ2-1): KAGVTQTPRYLIKTRGQQVTLSCSPISGHRSVSWYQQTPGQGLQFLFEYFSETQRNKGNFPGRFSGRQFSNSRSEMNVSTLELGDSALYLCASSFFSSGVYNEQFFGPGTRLTVL.

This CDR3 reads CASSEFERQPQHF. The CDR3 bases are TGTGCCAGCAGTGAATTCGAGAGGCAGCCCCAGCATTTT. The chain couples TRBV6-1 to TRBJ1-5; no reliable D call. Per the germline V gene, CDR1 is MNHNS and CDR2 is SASEGT. This CDR3 contains 13 residues. Trimming took off 2 bases at V and 7 bases at J, with 9 bases between the two ends.

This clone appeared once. CDR3 nucleotide sequence: TGCGCCAGCAGCCCTGCCGGGACAGTTACCTACGAGCAGTACTTC. Translated: CASSPAGTVTYEQYF. V is TRBV5-1 and J is TRBJ2-7; 7 bases are a match to TRBD1. In germline, CDR1 is SGHRS, CDR2 YFSETQ. This CDR3 has 15 amino acids. The ends lost 4 bases at V and 2 bases at J; junction bases unmatched: 9.

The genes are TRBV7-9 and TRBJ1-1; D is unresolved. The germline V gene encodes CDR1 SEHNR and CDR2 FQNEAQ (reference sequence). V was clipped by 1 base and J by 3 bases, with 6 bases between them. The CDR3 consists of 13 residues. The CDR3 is CASSLDGYTEAFF. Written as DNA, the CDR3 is TGTGCCAGCAGCTTAGACGGGTACACTGAAGCTTTCTTT.